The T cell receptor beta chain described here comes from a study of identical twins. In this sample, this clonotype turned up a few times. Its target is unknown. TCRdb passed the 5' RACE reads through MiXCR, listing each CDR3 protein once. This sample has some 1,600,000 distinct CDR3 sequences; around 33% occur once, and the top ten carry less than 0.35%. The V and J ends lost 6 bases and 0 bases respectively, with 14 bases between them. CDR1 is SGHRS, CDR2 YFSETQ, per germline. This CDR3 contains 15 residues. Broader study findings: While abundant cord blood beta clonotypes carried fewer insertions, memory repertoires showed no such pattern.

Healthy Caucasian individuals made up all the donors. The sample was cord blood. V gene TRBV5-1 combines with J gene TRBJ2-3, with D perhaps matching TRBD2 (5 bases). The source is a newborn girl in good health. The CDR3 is CASKDRSASTDTQYF. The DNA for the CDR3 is TGCGCCAGCAAGGACCGTAGCGCTAGCACAGATACGCAGTATTTT.